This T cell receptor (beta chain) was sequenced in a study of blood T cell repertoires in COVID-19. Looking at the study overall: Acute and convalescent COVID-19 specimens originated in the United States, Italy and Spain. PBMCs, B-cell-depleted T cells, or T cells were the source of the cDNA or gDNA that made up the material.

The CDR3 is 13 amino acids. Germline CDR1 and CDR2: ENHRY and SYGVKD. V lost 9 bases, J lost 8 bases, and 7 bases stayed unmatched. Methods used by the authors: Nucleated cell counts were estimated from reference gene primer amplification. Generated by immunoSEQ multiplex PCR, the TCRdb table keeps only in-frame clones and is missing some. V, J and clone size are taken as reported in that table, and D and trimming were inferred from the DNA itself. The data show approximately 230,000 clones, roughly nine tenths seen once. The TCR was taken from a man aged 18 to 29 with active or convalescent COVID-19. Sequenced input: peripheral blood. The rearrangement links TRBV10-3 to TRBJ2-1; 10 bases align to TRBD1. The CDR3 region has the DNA TGTGCCATAGGACAGGGGGATGGCGATGAGCAGTTCTTC. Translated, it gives CAIGQGDGDEQFF.